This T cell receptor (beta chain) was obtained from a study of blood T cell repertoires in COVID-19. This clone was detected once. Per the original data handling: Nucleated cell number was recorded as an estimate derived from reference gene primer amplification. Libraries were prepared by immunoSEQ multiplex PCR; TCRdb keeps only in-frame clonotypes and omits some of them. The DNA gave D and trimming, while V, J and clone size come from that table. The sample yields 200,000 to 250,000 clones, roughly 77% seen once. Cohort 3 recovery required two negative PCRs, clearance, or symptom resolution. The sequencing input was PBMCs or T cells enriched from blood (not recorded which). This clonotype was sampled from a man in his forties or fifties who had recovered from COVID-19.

CDR3 in DNA: TGTGCCAGCAGCAAAGTCACGACCGGGACAGTCCGCCGGGAGCAGTACTTC. It codes for CASSKVTTGTVRREQYF. This sequence joins TRBV2 and TRBJ2-7, with 7 positions matching TRBD1. Germline-derived CDR1 and CDR2 are SNHLY and FYNNEI. The V gene end was trimmed by 6 bases and the J gene end by 7 bases; junction bases not matched to a gene: 21. The CDR3 contains 17 residues.